Below, one T cell receptor beta chain is given with its context. Antigen unknown. Donors consisted of healthy bone marrow donors. The data belong to a study of cytomegalovirus exposure and HLA in healthy donors. Notes on the study in general: V- and J-gene trimming in TCR beta was tied to a missense DCLRE1C variant by an analysis performed later. Cytomegalovirus association was listed for roughly 160 TCR beta chains.

The PCR contained 60 Vbeta and 13 Jbeta primers. The table came from immunoSEQ multiplex PCR; TCRdb's copy has only in-frame clones and leaves some out. The sample holds some 140,000 clones, just under 80% seen once. This CDR3 has 15 amino acids. V shed 4 bases and J shed 0 bases, with 13 bases lying between them. CDR1 GTSNPN and CDR2 SVGIG come from the germline V gene (reference sequence). This chain links TRBV30 with TRBJ1-3; D is unresolved. The source is a woman under 30 in good health and CMV-seronegative. Sequenced sample: PBMCs. CDR3 sequence (DNA): TGTGCCTGGACCTCGTGGAGGATCTCTGGAAACACCATATATTTT. This gives the protein CAWTSWRISGNTIYF.